This is a list of T cell receptor beta chains from one sample in a study of T cells in Graves' hyperthyroidism and ophthalmopathy. Via MiXCR, TCRdb re-called the multiplex PCR reads, giving one row per CDR3 protein. The sample carries about 400,000 distinct CDR3 sequences, approximately 16% recorded once. Sequenced sample: blood. Source of these receptors: a woman aged 60-75 years with Graves' ophthalmopathy. CDR3s include the opening cysteine and the closing phenylalanine or tryptophan. D genes are given only for firm matches. A clone size is listed for some rows: how often the clone was seen (once, few, many), or a class if it is expanded.

abundance	d_gene	v_gene	j_gene	CDR3aa	CDR3nt
NA	NA	TRBV24-1	TRBJ1-2	CATSSRGYGYTF	TGTGCCACCAGTTCCAGGGGCTATGGCTACACCTTC
many	NA	TRBV20-1	TRBJ2-1	CSASSLDPLYEQFF	TGCAGTGCTAGCTCCTTGGACCCGCTGTATGAGCAGTTCTTC
NA	NA	TRBV7-8	TRBJ1-1	CASSSEGAHTEAFF	TGTGCCAGCAGCTCCGAAGGGGCGCACACTGAAGCTTTCTTT
NA	TRBD2	TRBV20-1	TRBJ2-3	CSVSALPGGSPDTQYF	TGCAGTGTAAGCGCCCTACCCGGGGGGAGCCCAGATACGCAGTATTTT
many	NA	TRBV6-1	TRBJ2-2	CASSELLFANTGELFF	TGTGCCAGCAGTGAATTGCTCTTCGCGAACACCGGGGAGCTGTTTTTT
many	TRBD2	TRBV20-1	TRBJ2-7	CSARFASGTYEQYF	TGCAGTGCTAGATTCGCTAGCGGGACCTACGAGCAGTACTTC
many	TRBD2	TRBV11-3	TRBJ2-1	CASSLGILAGVDNEQFF	TGTGCCAGCAGCTTAGGCATACTAGCGGGAGTCGACAATGAGCAGTTCTTC
many	TRBD2	TRBV15	TRBJ2-5	CATSRDLGLAEETQYF	TGTGCCACCAGCAGAGATTTAGGACTAGCGGAAGAGACCCAGTACTTC
many	NA	TRBV7-9	TRBJ2-7	CASSLAQDSYEQYF	TGTGCCAGCAGCTTAGCGCAGGACTCCTACGAGCAGTACTTC
NA	NA	TRBV24-1	TRBJ2-1	CATSDTSGQTYNEQFF	TGTGCCACCAGTGATACCTCGGGACAAACCTACAATGAGCAGTTCTTC
NA	TRBD2	TRBV20-1	TRBJ2-3	CSAAQRGSGYLTTDTQYF	TGCAGTGCTGCCCAGCGGGGATCGGGATACCTCACCACAGATACGCAGTATTTT
many	TRBD2	TRBV5-1	TRBJ2-7	CASSSGTSAYEQYF	TGCGCCAGCAGCTCCGGGACTAGCGCCTACGAGCAGTACTTC
many	TRBD2	TRBV28	TRBJ2-4	CASNSGSGFGNIQYF	TGTGCCAGCAACAGCGGGAGTGGGTTTGGAAACATTCAGTACTTC
many	TRBD1	TRBV5-5	TRBJ2-2	CASSIRDRGPTGELFF	TGTGCCAGCAGCATACGGGACAGGGGGCCTACCGGGGAGCTGTTTTTT
many	NA	TRBV3-1	TRBJ2-1	CASSPRDNEQFF	TGTGCCAGCAGCCCCCGCGACAATGAGCAGTTCTTC
NA	TRBD2	TRBV20-1	TRBJ2-3	CSARDLAGVPDTQYF	TGCAGTGCTAGAGATCTCGCGGGAGTCCCAGATACGCAGTATTTT
NA	NA	TRBV29-1	TRBJ1-1	CSVFGPKNTEAFF	TGCAGCGTTTTTGGGCCGAAGAACACTGAAGCTTTCTTT
once	TRBD1	TRBV6-2/TRBV6-3	TRBJ2-7	CASSYLAGGDEQYF	TGTGCCAGCAGTTACCTGGCAGGGGGCGACGAGCAGTACTTC
many	TRBD2	TRBV5-1	TRBJ2-7	CASSFSGIYEQYF	TGCGCCAGCAGCTTTAGCGGGATCTACGAGCAGTACTTC
many	NA	TRBV7-9	TRBJ2-7	CASSGRKTLYEQYF	TGTGCCAGCTCGGGACGGAAAACTTTATACGAGCAGTACTTC
few	TRBD1	TRBV9	TRBJ2-5	CASSVGTGEETQYF	TGTGCCAGCAGCGTAGGGACAGGGGAAGAGACCCAGTACTTC
NA	TRBD1	TRBV5-6	TRBJ2-4	CASSLGWDRVNIQYF	TGTGCCAGCAGCTTGGGGTGGGACAGGGTGAACATTCAGTACTTC
many	NA	TRBV2	TRBJ1-1	CASSKRQPGRGTEAFF	TGTGCCAGCAGCAAGAGACAACCCGGGCGGGGCACTGAAGCTTTCTTT
few	NA	TRBV19	TRBJ1-5	CASSKALDQPQHF	TGTGCCAGTAGTAAGGCCCTAGATCAGCCCCAGCATTTT
few	TRBD2	TRBV6-1	TRBJ2-1	CASKGAGLAGGEQFF	TGTGCCAGCAAGGGAGCGGGACTAGCGGGAGGTGAGCAGTTCTTC
many	NA	TRBV7-6	TRBJ2-7	CASQKHPSSYEQYF	TGTGCCAGCCAAAAACATCCTAGCTCCTACGAGCAGTACTTC
few	NA	TRBV19	TRBJ1-2	CASSRQDPYYGYTF	TGTGCCAGTAGTAGACAGGACCCGTACTATGGCTACACCTTC
few	TRBD2	TRBV27	TRBJ2-1	CASSPGLAGVFGEQFF	TGTGCCAGCAGTCCTGGACTAGCGGGAGTATTTGGTGAGCAGTTCTTC
many	NA	TRBV4-1	TRBJ2-3	CASSQVPVSGTDTQYF	TGCGCCAGCAGCCAAGTTCCGGTTAGCGGCACAGATACGCAGTATTTT
NA	TRBD1	TRBV10-1	TRBJ2-5	CASSESGTGGRETQYF	TGCGCCAGCAGTGAGTCCGGGACAGGGGGCCGGGAGACCCAGTACTTC
many	NA	TRBV5-1	TRBJ1-1	CASSLWSRGNTEAFF	TGCGCCAGCAGCTTGTGGTCTAGGGGGAACACTGAAGCTTTCTTT
many	NA	TRBV6-1	TRBJ2-1	CASSQPQFGNEQFF	TGTGCCAGCAGTCAGCCCCAGTTTGGGAATGAGCAGTTCTTC
few	NA	TRBV19	TRBJ2-1	CASSTRSGQLGYNEQFF	TGTGCCAGTAGTACAAGAAGCGGTCAACTGGGATACAATGAGCAGTTCTTC
many	NA	TRBV20-1	TRBJ1-5	CSARDSANQPQHF	TGCAGTGCTAGAGACAGTGCCAATCAGCCCCAGCATTTT
few	NA	TRBV15	TRBJ1-4	CATSRVKGREEKLFF	TGTGCCACCAGCAGAGTAAAGGGAAGGGAGGAAAAACTGTTTTTT
NA	NA	TRBV20-1	TRBJ2-7	CSAREGTYEQYF	TGCAGTGCTAGAGAAGGGACCTACGAGCAGTACTTC
many	TRBD1	TRBV2	TRBJ1-2	CASSRQGSLGYTF	TGTGCCAGCAGCCGACAGGGGAGTTTGGGCTACACCTTC
many	TRBD2	TRBV5-1	TRBJ2-1	CASSSTSGFYNEQFF	TGCGCCAGCAGCTCGACTAGCGGGTTTTACAATGAGCAGTTCTTC
many	TRBD2	TRBV5-1	TRBJ2-3	CASSLSGITDTQYF	TGCGCCAGCAGCTTGAGCGGGATCACAGATACGCAGTATTTT
NA	TRBD2	TRBV7-7	TRBJ2-5	CASSLDRAGGQETQYF	TGTGCTAGCAGCTTAGATCGGGCGGGAGGGCAAGAGACCCAGTACTTC
many	NA	TRBV27	TRBJ1-6	CASSRNLGAAGDSPLHF	TGTGCCAGCAGCCGAAATCTGGGGGCCGCCGGGGATTCACCCCTCCACTTT
many	TRBD2	TRBV28	TRBJ2-1	CASSSGLAGAISYNEQFF	TGTGCCAGCAGTTCGGGACTAGCGGGAGCCATCTCCTACAATGAGCAGTTCTTC
NA	NA	TRBV7-7	TRBJ2-5	CASSPNSGPDKGQYF	TGTGCCAGCAGCCCGAACTCGGGACCAGACAAGGGCCAGTACTTC
NA	TRBD2	TRBV9	TRBJ2-3	CASSKLAGRTDTQYF	TGTGCCAGCAGCAAACTAGCGGGGCGCACAGATACGCAGTATTTT
NA	TRBD1	TRBV18	TRBJ1-4	CASSPSQGAGEKLFF	TGTGCCAGCTCCCCTTCGCAGGGGGCGGGTGAAAAACTGTTTTTT
many	TRBD2	TRBV7-9	TRBJ2-1	CASSPLAGVDNEQFF	TGTGCCAGCAGCCCCTTAGCGGGAGTTGACAATGAGCAGTTCTTC
few	NA	TRBV28	TRBJ2-7	CASSFRGGTEGSYEQYF	TGTGCCAGCAGTTTTCGGGGTGGTACCGAGGGGTCCTACGAGCAGTACTTC
many	NA	TRBV27	TRBJ2-5	CASSPSRIQGQTQYF	TGTGCCAGCAGTCCCAGCCGTATACAGGGACAGACCCAGTACTTC